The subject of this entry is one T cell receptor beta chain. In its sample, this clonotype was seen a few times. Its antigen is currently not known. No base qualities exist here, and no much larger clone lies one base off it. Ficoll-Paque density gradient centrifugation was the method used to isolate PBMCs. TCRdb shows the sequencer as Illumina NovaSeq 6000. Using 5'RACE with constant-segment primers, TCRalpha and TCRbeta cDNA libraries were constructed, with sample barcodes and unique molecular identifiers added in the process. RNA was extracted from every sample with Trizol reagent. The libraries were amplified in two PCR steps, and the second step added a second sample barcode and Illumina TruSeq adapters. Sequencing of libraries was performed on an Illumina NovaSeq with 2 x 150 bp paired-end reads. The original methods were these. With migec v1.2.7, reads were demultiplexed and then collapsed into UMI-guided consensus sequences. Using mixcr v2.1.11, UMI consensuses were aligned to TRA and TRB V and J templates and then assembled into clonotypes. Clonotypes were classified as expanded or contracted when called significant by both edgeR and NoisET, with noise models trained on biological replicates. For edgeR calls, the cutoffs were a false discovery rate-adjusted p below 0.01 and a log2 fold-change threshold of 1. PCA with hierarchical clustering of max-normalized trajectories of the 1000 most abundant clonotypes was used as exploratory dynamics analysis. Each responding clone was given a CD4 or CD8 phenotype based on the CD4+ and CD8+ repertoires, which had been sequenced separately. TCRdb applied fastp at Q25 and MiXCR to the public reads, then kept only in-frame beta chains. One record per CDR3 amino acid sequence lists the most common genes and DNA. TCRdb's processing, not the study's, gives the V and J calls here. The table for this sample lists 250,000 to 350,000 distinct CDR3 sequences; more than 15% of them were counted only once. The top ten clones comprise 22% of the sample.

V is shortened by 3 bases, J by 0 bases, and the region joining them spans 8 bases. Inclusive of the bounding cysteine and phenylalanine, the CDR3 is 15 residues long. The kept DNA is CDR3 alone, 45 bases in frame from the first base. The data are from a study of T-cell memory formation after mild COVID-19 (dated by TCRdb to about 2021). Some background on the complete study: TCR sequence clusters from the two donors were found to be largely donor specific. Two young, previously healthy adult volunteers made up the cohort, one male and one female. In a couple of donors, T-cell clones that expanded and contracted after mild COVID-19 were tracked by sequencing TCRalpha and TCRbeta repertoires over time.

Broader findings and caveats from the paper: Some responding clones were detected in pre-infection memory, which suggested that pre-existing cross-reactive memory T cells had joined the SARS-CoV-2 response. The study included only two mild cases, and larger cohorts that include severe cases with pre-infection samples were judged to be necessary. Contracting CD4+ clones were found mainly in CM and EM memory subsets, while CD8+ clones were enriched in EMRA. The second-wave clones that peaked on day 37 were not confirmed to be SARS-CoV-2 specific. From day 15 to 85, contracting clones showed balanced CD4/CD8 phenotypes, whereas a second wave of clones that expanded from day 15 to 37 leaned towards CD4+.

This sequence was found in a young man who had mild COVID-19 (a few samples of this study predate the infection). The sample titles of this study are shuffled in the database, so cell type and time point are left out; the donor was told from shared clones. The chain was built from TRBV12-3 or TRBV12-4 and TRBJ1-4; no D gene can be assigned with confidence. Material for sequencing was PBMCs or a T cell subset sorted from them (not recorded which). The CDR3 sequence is CASSFGKATNEKLFF. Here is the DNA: TGTGCCAGCAGTTTCGGCAAAGCAACTAATGAAAAACTGTTTTTT.